What follows are 15 T cell receptor beta chains derived from one specimen sequenced in a study of blood T cell repertoires in COVID-19. Assay used: immunoSEQ multiplex PCR; TCRdb lists only in-frame clones, some missing. The sample carries nearly 350,000 clones, around four fifths recorded once. Sequencing used peripheral blood. The receptor set was obtained from a man between 25 and 39 years old with active or convalescent COVID-19.

In nucleotides, the CDR3 is TGCGCCAGCAGCTCCCGGACTAGCGGGGGGGCGGCAGAGACCCAGTACTTC. This codes for CASSSRTSGGAAETQYF. The genes are TRBV5-1 and TRBJ2-5; the match to TRBD2 covers 15 bases. Germline V gene lookup returns CDR1 SGHRS and CDR2 YFSETQ. The CDR3 spans 17 residues. The J segment lost 4 bases and the V segment lost 3 bases, leaving 7 bases of the junction unmatched.

The genes are TRBV7-8 and TRBJ2-7, with D perhaps TRBD1 (6 bases). The CDR3 extends over 14 amino acids. Trimming took off 5 bases at V and 5 bases at J, with 16 bases between the two ends. Germline V gene lookup returns CDR1 SGHVS and CDR2 FQNEAQ. In nucleotides, the CDR3 is TGTGCCAGCAGCCCTTCGACAGGCGGCCACGAGCAGTACTTC. Amino acids: CASSPSTGGHEQYF. The full variable domain, completed using reference TRBV7-8 and TRBJ2-7, is GAGVSQSPRYKVAKRGQDVALRCDPISGHVSLFWYQQALGQGPEFLTYFQNEAQLDKSGLPSDRFFAERPEGSVSTLKIQRTQQEDSAVYLCASSPSTGGHEQYFGPGTRLTVT.

This chain joins TRBV10-3 and TRBJ2-2; 8 bases match TRBD1. CDR1 and CDR2 (germline): ENHRY, SYGVKD. After removal of 2 bases from V and 1 base from J, the junction contained 3 bases not matched to a gene. This CDR3 has 16 amino acids. The CDR3 loop is CAISEPGQGNTGELFF. CDR3 DNA sequence: TGTGCCATCAGTGAGCCTGGACAGGGGAACACCGGGGAGCTGTTTTTT.

The rearrangement joins TRBV14 to TRBJ2-7; a weak D match, TRBD1 (6 bases). Trimming took 3 bases from V and 0 from J, leaving 12 bases between them. The V gene's germline CDR1 is SGHDN and CDR2 FVKESK. This CDR3 is built from 15 residues. The CDR3 DNA is TGTGCCAGCAGCCAGGGACACCATCCCTCCTACGAGCAGTACTTC. Its translation is CASSQGHHPSYEQYF.

The chain is built from TRBV2 and TRBJ2-1, with 11 bases that match TRBD2. With V trimmed by 6 bases and J by 7 bases, 8 bases remained unmatched. Germline CDR1 reads SNHLY; CDR2 reads FYNNEI. This CDR3 has 15 amino acids. For the CDR3, the DNA is TGTGCCAGCAGGGGCCCCACTAGCGGGGGTAATGAGCAGTTCTTC. It encodes CASRGPTSGGNEQFF.

In the case of this clone: This may come from a read error, since a much larger clone is one base off. The J gene is TRBJ2-3, the V gene TRBV10-3; a weak D match, TRBD2 (6 bases). The CDR3 sequence is 12 residues long. The V and J ends lost 10 bases and 3 bases respectively, with 11 bases between them. Germline-derived CDR1 and CDR2 are ENHRY and SYGVKD. The CDR3 region is CATGGRTDTQYF. The CDR3 DNA sequence: TGTGCCACCGGAGGGCGGACAGATACGCAGTATTTT.

This chain uses TRBV18 with TRBJ1-4; D gene uncertain. V dropped 3 bases and J dropped 4 bases, with 9 bases sitting between them. The CDR3 runs to 14 residues. Germline assignment: CDR1 KGHSH and CDR2 LQKENI. CDR3 sequence: CASSPLSNNEKLFF. Here the CDR3 DNA reads TGTGCCAGCTCACCCCTATCTAATAATGAAAAACTGTTTTTT.

Only one count was recorded for this clone. This chain uses TRBV5-1 with TRBJ2-2; TRBD1 agrees at 11 bases. Per the germline V gene, CDR1 is SGHRS and CDR2 is YFSETQ. This CDR3 contains 15 residues. The V and J ends lost 6 bases and 5 bases, in that order; junction bases with no gene match: 6. CDR3 sequence: CASTPRDRGTGELFF. The CDR3 coding sequence is TGCGCCAGCACACCGAGGGACAGGGGGACCGGGGAGCTGTTTTTT.

V gene TRBV21-1 combines with J gene TRBJ1-5. TRBV21-1 is an annotated pseudogene. CDR3 length equals 15 residues. The CDR3 sequence is CASSNSRLSNQPQHF. The CDR3, as DNA: TGTGCCAGCAGCAACTCTAGACTTAGCAATCAGCCCCAGCATTTT.

V and J are TRBV27 and TRBJ1-2, with 8 bases lining up with TRBD1. The CDR3 extends over 16 amino acids. Germline assignment: CDR1 MNHEY and CDR2 SMNVEV (reference sequence). Trimming cost V 0 bases and J 2 bases; bases outside gene matches: 5. DNA for the CDR3: TGTGCCAGCAGTTTATCCGAACAGGGGGGGAACTATGGCTACACCTTC. It yields the protein CASSLSEQGGNYGYTF.

The V gene is TRBV7-2, the J gene TRBJ1-3; perhaps TRBD1 as D (6 bases). Trimming shortened V by 5 bases and J by 0 bases, and 11 bases separated the two germline ends. The germline gives CDR1 SGHTA, CDR2 FQGNSA. The CDR3 has 15 residues. In DNA form, the CDR3 reads TGTGCCAGCAGCCCGGACAGTTACTCTGGAAACACCATATATTTT. It translates to CASSPDSYSGNTIYF. Full variable domain (outside the CDR3, taken from reference TRBV7-2 and TRBJ1-3): GAGVSQSPSNKVTEKGKDVELRCDPISGHTALYWYRQSLGQGLEFLIYFQGNSAPDKSGLPSDRFSAERTGGSVSTLTIQRTQQEDSAVYLCASSPDSYSGNTIYFGEGSWLTVV.

This clone was recorded once. The rearrangement joins TRBV5-1 to TRBJ2-3; 7 bases match TRBD1. The CDR3 is 14 residues long. The V segment lost 4 bases and the J segment 0 bases; nucleotides outside the gene matches: 2. Germline V CDR1 and CDR2: SGHRS, YFSETQ. CDR3 sequence: CASSQGQSTDTQYF. The CDR3 nucleotides read TGCGCCAGCAGCCAGGGACAGAGCACAGATACGCAGTATTTT.

The chain combines TRBV5-1 with TRBJ1-2; 7 bases align to TRBD1. V lost 0 bases, J lost 7 bases, and 9 bases stayed unmatched. This CDR3 spans 15 amino acids. CDR1 and CDR2 from the germline V gene are SGHRS and YFSETQ. Here the CDR3 reads CASSLVPGTDGGYTF. CDR3 nucleotide sequence: TGCGCCAGCAGCTTGGTCCCTGGGACAGATGGTGGCTACACCTTC.

This rearrangement joins TRBV19 to TRBJ1-2; weak D call: TRBD1 (6 bases). V shed 7 bases and J shed 0 bases, with 12 bases lying between them. Looked up from germline, CDR1 is LNHDA and CDR2 is SQIVND (reference sequence). The CDR3 has 14 residues. The CDR3 sequence is CASKQGRSNYGYTF. CDR3 nucleotides: TGTGCCAGTAAGCAGGGGCGCTCTAACTATGGCTACACCTTC.

V is TRBV7-3 and J is TRBJ2-1; 8 bases agree with TRBD2. CDR1 SGHTA and CDR2 FQGTGA come from the germline V gene. The CDR3 extends over 13 amino acids. Germline trimming cut 0 bases from V and 15 bases from J; bases unmatched to any gene: 7. The CDR3 DNA follows: TGTGCCAGCAGCTTAACGACTAGCGATACCTCGTTCTTC. Residues: CASSLTTSDTSFF.